This T cell receptor beta chain was obtained from a study of blood T cell repertoires in COVID-19. The overall study: Sites across the United States, Italy and Spain contributed samples from acute and convalescent COVID-19. In each case, the material was cDNA or gDNA derived from T cells, B-cell-depleted T cells, or PBMCs.

Assay: immunoSEQ multiplex PCR; the TCRdb copy retains only in-frame clones and omits some. The table includes about 150,000 clones, 84% detected once. From germline, CDR1 is MNHNY and CDR2 SVGAGI (reference sequence). The CDR3 is 15 amino acids. Trimming removed 0 bases at V and 3 bases at J, with 11 bases between. A COVID-19 case had been met by exposed participants during the 2 weeks before study entry. This chain joins TRBV6-6 and TRBJ1-1; D perhaps matches TRBD1 (6 bases). Input material: PBMCs or T cells enriched from blood (not recorded which). This receptor was taken from a woman between 50 and 59 years old who had been exposed to COVID-19. Written as DNA, the CDR3 is TGTGCCAGCAGTTACTCAGGGGCAGGGGACACTGAAGCTTTCTTT. It encodes CASSYSGAGDTEAFF.